These 30 T cell receptor beta chains were sequenced from one sample in a study of cytomegalovirus exposure and HLA in healthy donors. The PCR had 60 Vbeta and 13 Jbeta primers. Produced via immunoSEQ multiplex PCR; TCRdb's table is partial and in-frame only. Of roughly 100,000 clones in the sample, about 9.5% are singletons; the top ten hold roughly 5%. The source material was PBMCs. The receptors were gathered from a man in his forties or fifties in good health and CMV-seropositive.

The rearrangement uses TRBV23-1 and TRBJ2-1; TRBD2 matches 7 bases. TRBV23-1 is recorded as an ORF, its role being uncertain. V gave up 4 bases and J gave up 7 bases; unmatched junction bases: 4. CDR3 length: 13 residues. The CDR3 nucleotides read TGCGCCAGCAGTCGGAGCGGGGAAAATGAGCAGTTCTTC. Translation: CASSRSGENEQFF.

The gene calls are TRBV5-6 and TRBJ2-3; the match to TRBD2 covers 7 bases. CDR3 length equals 15 residues. Germline V CDR1 and CDR2: SGHDT, YYEEEE. Trimming at V came to 0 bases and at J to 12 bases, leaving 13 bases not matched to a gene. CDR3 coding DNA: TGTGCCAGCAGCTTGGGACGGGAGGCCCTTCTCTCTCAGTATTTT. Protein: CASSLGREALLSQYF.

CDR3 in amino acids: CASSLGLADDTQYF. For the CDR3, the DNA is TGTGCCAGCAGCTTAGGACTAGCGGACGATACGCAGTATTTT. The chain recombines TRBV11-2 with TRBJ2-3; TRBD2 aligns across 9 bases. V was clipped by 1 base and J by 6 bases; unmatched bases: 2. CDR3 length equals 14 residues. Germline CDR1 is SGHAT and CDR2 is FQNNGV.

This clone was observed at least ten times. The CDR3 spells CATSRDPDRGFYNEQFF. In nucleotides, the CDR3 is TGTGCCACCAGCAGAGATCCGGACAGGGGATTCTACAATGAGCAGTTCTTC. This sequence joins TRBV15 and TRBJ2-1; TRBD1 matches at 9 bases. V lost 0 bases, J lost 3 bases, and 6 bases stayed unmatched. CDR1 and CDR2 (germline): LNHNV, YYDKDF (reference sequence). The CDR3 has 17 residues. The variable domain in full, with the rest retrieved from reference TRBV15 and TRBJ2-1, is DAMVIQNPRYQVTQFGKPVTLSCSQTLNHNVMYWYQQKSSQAPKLLFHYYDKDFNNEADTPDNFQSRRPNTSFCFLDIRSPGLGDTAMYLCATSRDPDRGFYNEQFFGPGTRLTVL.

This clone was observed a few times. V is TRBV30 and J is TRBJ2-5; 7 bases line up with TRBD2. This CDR3 is built from 13 residues. The V segment lost 5 bases and the J segment 3 bases; nucleotides outside the gene matches: 6. The germline V gene encodes CDR1 GTSNPN and CDR2 SVGIG (reference sequence). CDR3 residues: CAWAGGGKETQYF. The CDR3 DNA sequence: TGTGCCTGGGCTGGGGGGGGGAAAGAGACCCAGTACTTC.

V is TRBV4-3 and J is TRBJ2-1, with 11 bases aligning to TRBD2. Germline V gene lookup returns CDR1 LGHNA and CDR2 YSLEER. The CDR3 consists of 15 residues. Trimming removed 0 bases from V and 12 bases from J; junction bases left unmatched: 7. As DNA, the CDR3 is TGCGCCAGCAGCCAAGATCTAGCGGGAGGCTCGGGGCAGTTCTTC. Encoded protein: CASSQDLAGGSGQFF.

In regard to this clone: Other DNA variants within this sample encode the same CDR3. The rearrangement uses TRBV5-1 and TRBJ1-1; D might be TRBD1 (5 bases). The V gene lost 4 bases and the J gene lost 1 base, with 8 bases spanning the gap. The CDR3 runs 13 residues. Per germline, CDR1 SGHRS and CDR2 YFSETQ. CDR3 protein: CASSPQGNTEAFF. CDR3 DNA sequence: TGCGCCAGCAGCCCTCAGGGGAACACTGAAGCTTTCTTT.

This clone was counted only a few times. This chain uses TRBV11-2 with TRBJ2-5; TRBD1 aligns across 7 bases. V trimming: 6 bases; J trimming: 5 bases; junction bases outside the gene matches: 9. Per germline, CDR1 SGHAT and CDR2 FQNNGV. This CDR3 spans 14 amino acids. The DNA of the CDR3 is TGTGCCAGCAGTAAAAACAGGGGCAGGGAGACCCAGTACTTC. This sequence encodes CASSKNRGRETQYF.

The genes are TRBV27 and TRBJ2-3; 8 bases are a match to TRBD2. CDR1 and CDR2 (germline): MNHEY, SMNVEV (reference sequence). V gave up 1 base and J gave up 3 bases; unmatched junction bases: 15. The CDR3 contains 19 residues. CDR3: CASSLFQSNPASGTDTQYF. The CDR3 coding sequence is TGTGCCAGCAGTTTATTTCAATCCAACCCTGCTAGCGGGACAGATACGCAGTATTTT.

This clone was seen ten or more times. The chain combines TRBV5-4 with TRBJ1-1, with D possibly TRBD1 on 6 matching bases. Between the trimmed V and J ends, which lost 2 bases and 7 bases, there was a span of 12 bases. CDR1 is SGHNT, CDR2 YYREEE, per germline (reference sequence). The CDR3 is made up of 13 amino acids. The CDR3 here is CASSFGGQSEAFF. DNA of the CDR3: TGTGCCAGCAGCTTCGGGGGGCAGAGTGAAGCTTTCTTT.

This chain joins TRBV7-9 and TRBJ1-1, with D perhaps TRBD1 (5 bases). CDR1 is SEHNR and CDR2 is FQNEAQ in the germline V gene (reference sequence). The length of the CDR3 is 14 residues. Trimming removed 5 bases at V and 1 base at J, with 11 bases between. In nucleotides, the CDR3 is TGTGCCAGCAGCGCGGGACTGCAGAACACTGAAGCTTTCTTT. It specifies CASSAGLQNTEAFF.

This clone was seen more than once but under ten times. This sequence joins TRBV5-4 and TRBJ2-5, with 7 bases identical to TRBD1. The trim removed 4 bases at V and 2 bases at J, leaving 5 bases unmatched. The CDR3 length is 14 residues. Looked up from germline, CDR1 is SGHNT and CDR2 is YYREEE (reference sequence). DNA of the CDR3: TGTGCCAGCAGCACAGGGACAGCTCAAGAGACCCAGTACTTC. Translating it yields CASSTGTAQETQYF.

V and J are TRBV11-2 and TRBJ2-7; 7 positions agree with TRBD1. There are 14 residues in the CDR3. V dropped 0 bases and J dropped 4; count of bases not matched to a gene: 3. Germline V CDR1 and CDR2: SGHAT, FQNNGV. The CDR3 DNA is TGTGCCAGCAGCTTAGAGGGACAGACATACGAGCAGTACTTC. Encoded protein: CASSLEGQTYEQYF. Variable domain in full (rest from reference TRBV11-2 and TRBJ2-7): EAGVAQSPRYKIIEKRQSVAFWCNPISGHATLYWYQQILGQGPKLLIQFQNNGVVDDSQLPKDRFSAERLKGVDSTLKIQPAKLEDSAVYLCASSLEGQTYEQYFGPGTRLTVT.

This chain links TRBV23-1 with TRBJ2-7, with D perhaps TRBD1 (6 bases). TRBV23-1 is marked as an open reading frame, function uncertain. This CDR3 region has 14 residues. V was shortened by 6 bases and J by 0 bases, with 12 bases between the two germline ends. CDR3 region: CASSRTGCSYEQYF. The DNA for the CDR3 is TGCGCCAGCAGCCGCACAGGGTGCTCCTACGAGCAGTACTTC.

This clone was found a few times. J is TRBJ2-5 and V is TRBV28, with D perhaps TRBD1 (5 bases). The J call could be wrong; TRBJ2-7 is a better fit for the DNA end. Germline values: CDR1 MDHEN, CDR2 SYDVKM. The CDR3 consists of 12 residues. The CDR3 protein is CASRQGRNEQYF. CDR3 in DNA: TGTGCCAGCAGGCAGGGAAGGAACGAGCAGTACTTC.

This clone was detected a few times. This chain connects TRBV25-1 to TRBJ1-4; D is unresolved. Germline V gives CDR1 MGHDK, CDR2 SYGVNS. The CDR3 consists of 13 residues. V lost 0 bases, J lost 4 bases, and 3 bases lay in between. This chain's CDR3 is CASSEYLNEKLFF. The CDR3 DNA sequence: TGTGCCAGCAGTGAATACCTTAATGAAAAACTGTTTTTT.

The chain employs TRBV5-4 and TRBJ2-6, with a tentative D call TRBD1 (6 bases). Germline CDR1 reads SGHNT; CDR2 reads YYREEE (reference sequence). With 2 bases removed from V and 4 bases from J, the gap between germline ends came to 13 bases. This CDR3 is built from 16 residues. The CDR3: CASSFQGWSGANVLTF. CDR3 nucleotides: TGTGCCAGCAGCTTCCAGGGGTGGTCGGGGGCCAACGTCCTGACTTTC.

The chain couples TRBV4-1 to TRBJ1-1; D is unclear. CDR3 length: 17 residues. Germline V gene lookup returns CDR1 MGHRA and CDR2 YSYEKL. The V end was cut by 0 bases, the J end by 1 base, with 15 bases between. CDR3 sequence reads: CASSQDRSPRGNTEAFF. Written as DNA, the CDR3 is TGCGCCAGCAGCCAAGATCGGTCGCCCCGGGGGAACACTGAAGCTTTCTTT.

This chain joins TRBV28 and TRBJ2-7; 7 bases agree with TRBD1. This CDR3 has 14 amino acids. V dropped 2 bases and J dropped 4; count of bases not matched to a gene: 5. CDR1 is MDHEN, CDR2 SYDVKM, per germline. The CDR3, as DNA: TGTGCCAGCAGTTTAGCACGACAGGGATACGAGCAGTACTTC. Protein product: CASSLARQGYEQYF.

V and J are TRBV13 and TRBJ2-2, with a possible D match to TRBD2 (6 bases). Germline loops: CDR1 PRHDT, CDR2 FYEKMQ (reference sequence). The CDR3 is 15 residues long. Trimming pared 4 bases from V and 4 bases from J, leaving 13 bases between. CDR3 in amino acids: CASSWGLPGTGELFF. CDR3 DNA sequence: TGTGCCAGCAGCTGGGGACTTCCCGGCACCGGGGAGCTGTTTTTT.

The sample holds a few counts of this clone. In DNA, the CDR3 is TGTGCCAGCAGCGTAGCAGGGAACCAGCCCCAGCATTTT. Protein: CASSVAGNQPQHF. This chain uses TRBV9 with TRBJ1-5; possibly TRBD1 for D (5 bases). Germline V lookup: CDR1 SGDLS, CDR2 YYNGEE. The CDR3 extends over 13 amino acids. Deletions cut 0 bases from V and 7 bases from J, with 8 bases between.

The V gene is TRBV6-4, the J gene TRBJ2-2; D is undetermined. The V gene's germline CDR1 is MRHNA and CDR2 SNTAGT. The V end was cut by 10 bases, the J end by 6 bases, with 9 bases between. The CDR3 extends over 11 amino acids. For the CDR3, the DNA is TGTGCCACCCCCCTATCCGGGGAGCTGTTTTTT. Its protein is CATPLSGELFF.

There are a few counts of this clone. The chain uses TRBV19 and TRBJ2-7, with D possibly matching TRBD1 (5 bases). Deletions cut 4 bases from V and 6 bases from J, with 13 bases between. CDR1 LNHDA and CDR2 SQIVND come from the germline V gene (reference sequence). This CDR3 is built from 13 residues. The CDR3 nucleotides are TGTGCCAGTAGTACCCTGTGGCAGGGCGAGCAGTACTTC. Its translation is CASSTLWQGEQYF.

This clone was seen a handful of times. Here the CDR3 DNA reads TGTGCCAGCAGCACTCCGACCGGGACAGGCTACGAGCAGTACTTC. Its translation: CASSTPTGTGYEQYF. The genes are TRBV21-1 and TRBJ2-7; TRBD1 is the table's D call and was not checked against the DNA. TRBV21-1 is flagged as a pseudogene. The CDR3 covers 15 residues.

This sequence joins TRBV15 and TRBJ1-2; possibly TRBD1 for D (6 bases). The V and J ends lost 0 bases and 7 bases respectively, with 12 bases between them. CDR1 is LNHNV and CDR2 is YYDKDF in the germline V gene (reference sequence). CDR3 length: 14 amino acids. The CDR3 protein is CATSRERGSAGYTF. CDR3 bases: TGTGCCACCAGCAGAGAGAGGGGGTCAGCTGGCTACACCTTC. Based on the CDR3 plus reference TRBV15 and TRBJ1-2, the full variable domain is DAMVIQNPRYQVTQFGKPVTLSCSQTLNHNVMYWYQQKSSQAPKLLFHYYDKDFNNEADTPDNFQSRRPNTSFCFLDIRSPGLGDTAMYLCATSRERGSAGYTFGSGTRLTVV.

The rearrangement links TRBV6-4 to TRBJ2-1; D unresolved. CDR3 length equals 13 residues. Germline V gene sequence: CDR1 MRHNA, CDR2 SNTAGT. V gave up 3 bases and J gave up 2 bases, with 5 bases separating them. The CDR3 nucleotides are TGTGCCAGCAGTGAAAGAGCCTACAATGAGCAGTTCTTC. Encoded protein: CASSERAYNEQFF.

This clone has a handful of counts. The rearrangement links TRBV10-3 to TRBJ2-5; TRBD1 matches at 8 bases. V trimming: 6 bases; J trimming: 4 bases; junction bases outside the gene matches: 7. The germline V gene encodes CDR1 ENHRY and CDR2 SYGVKD. The CDR3 contains 14 residues. This CDR3 is CAIRMDRVGETQYF. In DNA form, the CDR3 reads TGTGCCATCAGAATGGACAGGGTAGGAGAGACCCAGTACTTC.

CDR3 nucleotides: TGTGCCAGCAGTCTCCTAGCGGGACTCCCAGATACGCAGTATTTT. Translated: CASSLLAGLPDTQYF. The genes are TRBV2 and TRBJ2-3, with TRBD2 matching over 9 bases. V dropped 5 bases and J dropped 4; count of bases not matched to a gene: 7. The germline gives CDR1 SNHLY, CDR2 FYNNEI. The CDR3 runs 15 residues.

The chain recombines TRBV12-2 with TRBJ2-3; TRBD2, the table's D call, was not compared with the DNA. TRBV12-2 is classified as a pseudogene. CDR3 length: 15 amino acids. CDR3 DNA sequence: TGTGCAAGTCGCTTAAGCGGGCCCCCCACAGATACGCAGTATTTT. It yields the protein CASRLSGPPTDTQYF.

This chain links TRBV9 with TRBJ1-3; D unclear. The CDR3 is made up of 17 amino acids. CDR1 SGDLS and CDR2 YYNGEE come from the germline V gene. V was trimmed by 0 bases and J by 0 bases, leaving 13 bases between them. CDR3 residues: CASSVASGLLSGNTIYF. The CDR3 DNA follows: TGTGCCAGCAGCGTAGCGTCCGGACTGCTCTCTGGAAACACCATATATTTT.